These T cell receptor beta chains were read from a single sample in a study of blood T cell repertoires in COVID-19. TCRdb's copy holds only in-frame clones and misses some; the assay was immunoSEQ multiplex PCR. The sample lists about 97,000 clones; more than 85% were seen once. Sample: peripheral blood. These receptors came from a man aged 50-60 years with active or convalescent COVID-19. Both conserved end residues are part of each CDR3. The D gene is left open where the match is weak. Where a row states a size, it is once, few, many or the class of an expanded clone; other rows omit it.

>-|TRBV6-5|TRBJ1-1|TRBD1
TGTGCCAGCAGAAGGACAGGGGTCACTGAAGCTTTCTTT
CASRRTGVTEAFF
>-|TRBV7-9|TRBJ2-5|-
TGTGCCAGCAGCTTACTAGGCAGCGGACCTAAAGAGACCCAGTACTTC
CASSLLGSGPKETQYF
>-|TRBV19|TRBJ2-2|TRBD2
TGTGCCAGTAGTACTGGACTAGCGGGGGGGTTGGGTGCGAACACCGGGGAGCTGTTTTTT
CASSTGLAGGLGANTGELFF
>-|TRBV19|TRBJ2-3|TRBD1
TGTGCCAGTAGTCCGGGACAGGGTGTCACAGATACGCAGTATTTT
CASSPGQGVTDTQYF
>-|TRBV4-3|TRBJ1-1|-
TGCGCCAGCAGCCAAGATCGGGGGTACGCTGAAGCTTTCTTT
CASSQDRGYAEAFF
>-|TRBV7-9|TRBJ1-5|TRBD1
TGTGCCAGCAGCTTTGGACAGGGGGGAGTGAATAGCAATCAGCCCCAGCATTTT
CASSFGQGGVNSNQPQHF
>-|TRBV6-1|TRBJ2-5|TRBD1
TGTGCCAGCAGTGAAGCGCTGGGACAGGGTGGAGAGACCCAGTACTTC
CASSEALGQGGETQYF
>-|TRBV2|TRBJ2-1|-
TGTGCCAGCCTACGAGGGGGCAATGAGCAGTTCTTC
CASLRGGNEQFF
>-|TRBV5-1|TRBJ1-1|-
TGCGCCAGCAGCTTAGTAGGGGACACTGAAGCTTTCTTT
CASSLVGDTEAFF
>-|TRBV19|TRBJ1-2|-
TGTGCCAGTAGTATAAGTAACGGTCGTAGAGGCTACACCTTC
CASSISNGRRGYTF
>-|TRBV5-1|TRBJ2-3|TRBD2
TGCGCCAGCAGCTTGGGGACTAGCGGGGACACGCAGTATTTT
CASSLGTSGDTQYF
>-|TRBV6-5|TRBJ2-5|TRBD1
TGTGCCAGCAGTTACCCACCTCGACAGGGACAAGAGACCCAGTACTTC
CASSYPPRQGQETQYF
>-|TRBV30|TRBJ1-3|TRBD1
TGTGCCTGGAGTAAGACAGGGTCTGGAAACACCATATATTTT
CAWSKTGSGNTIYF
>-|TRBV7-2|TRBJ2-5|-
TGTGCCAGCAGTGACTCTGGGGGGGCCGGTGAGACCCAGTACTTC
CASSDSGGAGETQYF
>-|TRBV9|TRBJ1-2|-
TGTGCCAGCAGCGTAGACGGGGTGCGGTATGGCTACACCTTC
CASSVDGVRYGYTF
>-|TRBV7-2|TRBJ2-3|TRBD2
TGTGCCAGCAGCTTAGTTGGGACTAGCGGGGCAGATACGCAGTATTTT
CASSLVGTSGADTQYF
>-|TRBV6-2/TRBV6-3|TRBJ2-4|TRBD1
TGTGCCAGCAGTTACCTACGGACAGGGGACGCTATGTTTGCCAAAAACATTCAGTACTTC
CASSYLRTGDAMFAKNIQYF
>-|TRBV5-5|TRBJ2-5|-
TGTGCCAGCAGCTTGTACCAGCAAGAGACCCAGTACTTC
CASSLYQQETQYF
>-|TRBV18|TRBJ1-3|-
TGTGCCAGCTCACCTACAGGGCATGATGGAAACACCATATATTTT
CASSPTGHDGNTIYF
>-|TRBV5-6|TRBJ1-2|-
TGTGCCAGCAGCCCCTGGACAGCTAACTATGGCTACACCTTC
CASSPWTANYGYTF
>-|TRBV10-3|TRBJ2-7|-
TGTGCCATCAGTGGAAACGGCGGTGTGGGAGACTACGAGCAGTACTTC
CAISGNGGVGDYEQYF
>-|TRBV7-8|TRBJ1-5|-
TGTGCCAGCAGCTTAGCGACCGGGTTTAGTAATCAGCCCCAGCATTTT
CASSLATGFSNQPQHF
>-|TRBV6-5|TRBJ1-3|-
TGTGCCAGCAAAGCAAGCTCTGGAAACACCATATATTTT
CASKASSGNTIYF
>few|TRBV6-1|TRBJ2-5|TRBD2
TGTGCCAGCAGTGACCGGGGGGAAGAGACCCAGTACTTC
CASSDRGEETQYF
>-|TRBV10-3|TRBJ2-1|-
TGTGCCATCAGTGAGTCGACAGGCAATGAGCAGTTCTTC
CAISESTGNEQFF
>-|TRBV29-1|TRBJ1-5|-
TGCAGCGCCGAGGAGACAGAAGGACAGCCCCAGCATTTT
CSAEETEGQPQHF
>-|TRBV6-5|TRBJ1-1|-
TGTGCCAGCAGTTACCTCCCGACAGTCATGAACACTGAAGCTTTCTTT
CASSYLPTVMNTEAFF
>-|TRBV6-5|TRBJ1-1|TRBD1
TGTGTCAGCAGTCCCCCGGGACAGGGTCCTGAAGCTTTCTTT
CVSSPPGQGPEAFF
>-|TRBV3-1/TRBV3-2|TRBJ1-2|TRBD1
TGTGCCAGCAGCCAACTGGACAGGGAGGAGGGCTACACCTTC
CASSQLDREEGYTF
>-|TRBV19|TRBJ2-1|TRBD2
TGTGCCAGTAGTATATTCACTAGCGGGGGGGACGATGAGCAGTTCTTC
CASSIFTSGGDDEQFF
>-|TRBV18|TRBJ2-7|TRBD1
TGTGCCAGCTCAGGGACAGGGCGACCCCGAGAGCAGTACTTC
CASSGTGRPREQYF
>-|TRBV6-6|TRBJ1-6|-
TGTGCCAGCAGTCTCACACCTAGAAACAGCGCGGGATATTCACCCCTCCACTTT
CASSLTPRNSAGYSPLHF
>few|TRBV3-1/TRBV3-2|TRBJ2-7|-
TGTGCCAGCAGCCAAGACCCCCAGGGTAGGGAGCAGTACTTC
CASSQDPQGREQYF
>few|TRBV19|TRBJ1-1|-
TGTGCCAGTAACCAACCCGGGACACCTGCTTTCTTT
CASNQPGTPAFF
>-|TRBV5-1|TRBJ2-4|TRBD1
TGCGCCAGCAGCACAAGGACAGGGGGGAACATTCAGTACTTC
CASSTRTGGNIQYF
>once|TRBV6-5|TRBJ2-7|TRBD1
TGTGCCAGCAGCAGACAGGGCATGTACGAGCAGTACTTC
CASSRQGMYEQYF
>once|TRBV11-2|TRBJ1-1|TRBD1
TGTGCCAGCAGCTTAGAGCGGGACAGGTTGAACACTGAAGCTTTCTTT
CASSLERDRLNTEAFF
>-|TRBV5-6|TRBJ1-5|-
TGTGCCAGCAGCTTCGGCCGTGGGCAGTATAGCAATCAGCCCCAGCATTTT
CASSFGRGQYSNQPQHF
>once|TRBV7-6|TRBJ1-5|TRBD1
TGTGCCAGCAGCGGCCGGGGACAGGGTAATCAGCCCCAGCATTTT
CASSGRGQGNQPQHF
>-|TRBV7-9|TRBJ2-5|-
TGTGCCAGCAGCCCGCTGGGACACCGAGAGACCCAGTACTTC
CASSPLGHRETQYF
>once|TRBV11-2|TRBJ2-3|TRBD1
TGTGCCAGCAGCCTGACAGGGCAGGCATGGGCAGATACGCAGTATTTT
CASSLTGQAWADTQYF
>-|TRBV5-1|TRBJ1-2|-
TGCGCCAGCAGCTTGACCGGGAAGAACGGCTACACCTTC
CASSLTGKNGYTF
>-|TRBV5-1|TRBJ2-7|TRBD1
TGCGCCAGCAGCGCAGTTACAGGGGGCGGCTACGAGCAGTACTTC
CASSAVTGGGYEQYF
>-|TRBV19|TRBJ2-3|-
TGTGCCAGTAGTATAGGAGGAGACGATACGCAGTATTTT
CASSIGGDDTQYF
>once|TRBV18|TRBJ2-3|-
TGTGCCAGCTCACCGACTAGGAGCACAGATACGCAGTATTTT
CASSPTRSTDTQYF
>-|TRBV2|TRBJ1-1|TRBD1
TGTGCCAGCAGTACGACAGGGGGGCGGACTGAAGCTTTCTTT
CASSTTGGRTEAFF
>-|TRBV24-1|TRBJ1-2|-
TGTGCCACCAGTGATGAGACAGGCTATGGCTACACCTTC
CATSDETGYGYTF
>-|TRBV7-8|TRBJ2-1|TRBD1
TGTGCGGGACAGGCTTCTCACAATGAGCAGTTCTTC
CAGQASHNEQFF
>-|TRBV3-1/TRBV3-2|TRBJ2-1|TRBD2
TGTGCCAGCAGCCAAGATCTGCTAGCGGTCCTCAATGAGCAGTTCTTC
CASSQDLLAVLNEQFF
>-|TRBV7-9|TRBJ2-1|TRBD1
TGTGCCAGCAGCCGTCACGGACAGGAGTTCTTC
CASSRHGQEFF
>-|TRBV6-6|TRBJ1-4|-
TGTGCCAGCAGTTACCCCTCGGTGGGGGCGAAAGAAAAACTGTTTTTT
CASSYPSVGAKEKLFF